This TCR beta chain stems from a study of naive CD8 T cells in extremely preterm neonates (dated by TCRdb to the late 2010s). Some background on the complete study: TCRbeta CDR3 repertoires of sorted naive CD8+ T cells were compared across four age groups: extremely preterm neonates, term neonates, young children and adults.

TCRbeta CDR3 regions were amplified from genomic DNA by a two-step, bias-controlled multiplex PCR. The multiplex PCR used primers specific for every TRBV and TRBJ gene segment. The immunoSEQ Assay was used to generate the TCRbeta repertoire data. The paper's data handling went like this. A relative-frequency ratio and a modified nearest-neighbor algorithm were applied to filter and cluster reads so that closely related sequences were merged. IMGT annotation was followed for the assignment of V, D and J genes to CDR3 sequences. Template counts were corrected for PCR amplification bias by normalization and were quantified against synthetic TCR CDR3 analog sequences. Only unique productive sequences, defined as in-frame CDR3 sequences without stop codons, were included in the analyses. The immunoSEQ Analyzer software was used to compute clonality, defined as 1 minus Pielou's evenness, and iChao1 richness. JMP was used for statistical testing, with Student's t-test or a non-parametric test applied depending on Shapiro-Wilk normality results. This immuneACCESS table, as held by TCRdb, lists in-frame sequences with V and J called but not all clones. Of the missing ones, under half trace to an unresolved V gene in checked studies; the others have no known cause. The V and J calls and the clone size are those of that table, but D and trimming were determined from the DNA. The sample table records roughly 5,000 clones; about 97% of these occur just once. 0.55% to 0.65% of the sample is taken by the ten largest.

The V end loses 3 bases and the J end loses 4 bases, and a stretch of 8 bases separates them. As encoded in the germline V gene, CDR1 is SGHTA while CDR2 is FQGTGA. Its CDR3 holds 13 amino acids, cysteine through phenylalanine. The kept DNA is CDR3 alone, 39 bases in frame from the first base. Term cord blood was obtained from roughly five elective full-term cesarean deliveries at about 37-41 weeks of gestation, without labor or rupture of membranes. The study left out pregnancies involving fetal demise, active maternal HSV infection or known maternal HIV infection. A FACSAria III cell sorter was used to sort live, Annexin V-negative naive CD8+ T cells (CD3+CD8+CD45RA+CCR7+). Each sample yielded between roughly 17,000 and 100,000 sorted naive CD8+ T cells. Preassembled standardized sampling kits were used to collect mixed venous-arterial cord blood. Cord blood stayed at room temperature and was processed within 4 hours after collection. Ficoll-Paque density gradient centrifugation of diluted blood was used to isolate mononuclear cells. Mononuclear cells were cryopreserved in about 10% DMSO with about 90% FBS and stored long term at -150°C before sorting. Thawed cells were stained with Annexin V and antibodies against CD3, CD8, CCR7 and CD45RA. The DNeasy Blood and Tissue Kit was used to extract genomic DNA from snap-frozen pellets of sorted cells.

Comments on this clone: Its target antigen remains unknown. Within one base of it there is no much larger clone, and no base qualities were kept.

On the study overall, not on this receptor specifically: A larger fraction of CDR3 nucleotide sequences was shared among preterm neonates (about 2.7%) than among term neonates (roughly 0.4%), young children (roughly 0.03%) and adults (about 0.01%). Prospective longitudinal studies of preterm and term neonates were called for by the authors so that T cell development could be tracked within individuals. Compared with all other age groups, preterm neonates showed significantly lower iChao1 richness (p < 0.05) along with an even clone distribution, indicating a less rich repertoire. The authors noted a small sample size and variable productive template counts among preterm samples as limitations. Compared with the older groups, preterm CDR3s were shorter and closer to germline, carrying fewer N additions and showing less junctional trimming.

The material sequenced was naive CD8+ T cells from cord blood. The sequence joins TRBV7-3 to TRBJ2-3; the D gene is perhaps TRBD2, on 5 matching bases. This clonotype originated in a newborn in good health. Here is the DNA: TGTGCCAGCAGCTTTCTAGCCGCAGATACGCAGTATTTT. Translated, this is CASSFLAADTQYF.